This T cell receptor (beta chain) was sequenced for a study of blood T cells in healthy people across ages. Through a sample-barcoded 5' primer and a J-beta primer mix, a second PCR was run for roughly 6 to 11 cycles. Unique molecular identifiers of 12 random nucleotides labeled each cDNA. There were at least 3 million CDR3-containing paired-end reads obtained from each sample. TCRdb re-derived calls from the 5' RACE reads in MiXCR, one entry per CDR3 protein. The table shows about 1,000,000 distinct CDR3 sequences, with over 35% occurring only once. Study results and limitations: Measured against age, TCR beta diversity per million T cells decreased in a roughly linear manner.

V was clipped by 1 base and J by 7 bases, with 11 bases between them. The CDR3 length is 13 residues. In germline, CDR1 is DFQATT, CDR2 SNEGSKA (reference sequence). A minimum of 5.5 micrograms of total RNA was extracted per sample. This clonotype appeared many times. Its target is not known. V and J are TRBV20-1 and TRBJ2-1; D may match TRBD1 or TRBD2 (5 bases each). Sequencing used blood. This sequence originates from a woman in her sixties in good health. The CDR3 DNA is TGCAGTGCTAGAGCGGGGCCTCTTAATGAGCAGTTCTTC. This encodes CSARAGPLNEQFF.